This TCR beta chain was captured in a study of blood T cells in healthy people across ages. The study, taken as a whole, reports: Per million T cells, TCR beta diversity dropped about linearly as age rose. Relative to aged donors, long-lived donors carried more naive CD4+ cells and displayed higher diversity.

V lost 4 bases and J 3 bases, leaving 12 bases between the germline ends. This CDR3 contains 15 residues. CDR1 and CDR2 from the germline V gene are MGHDK and SYGVNS. As concerns this clonotype: Its specificity is not known.

A sample-barcoded 5' primer and a J-beta primer mix were used in a second PCR of about 6 to 11 cycles. Template switching added a 12-random-nucleotide identifier to every cDNA molecule. TCRdb re-derived calls from the 5' RACE reads in MiXCR, one entry per CDR3 protein. The data hold about 680,000 distinct CDR3 sequences, with around 45% observed a single time. Total RNA extraction produced at least 5.5 micrograms (per sample) for the study. The material sequenced was blood. This chain connects TRBV25-1 to TRBJ2-2; a possible D gene is TRBD2 (6 bases). This receptor was identified in a woman in her fifties or sixties in good health. As DNA, the CDR3 is TGTGCCAGCAGTGCCGCCGGGAGTCACACCGGGGAGCTGTTTTTT. Its protein is CASSAAGSHTGELFF.